Each of the 3 T cell receptor beta chains below was sequenced from the same sample in a study of T cell responses to AZD1222 COVID-19 vaccine. Method: immunoSEQ multiplex PCR; TCRdb's copy keeps in-frame clones and lacks some. The sample carries 100,000 to 140,000 clones, approximately 90% recorded once. Source: peripheral blood, taken 28 days after the second AZD1222 dose. The receptors derive from an adult who received the AZD1222 COVID-19 vaccine.

V is TRBV7-9 and J is TRBJ1-4, with no clear D. V lost 1 base, J lost 8 bases, and 5 bases lay in between. CDR1 is SEHNR and CDR2 is FQNEAQ in the germline V gene (reference sequence). The CDR3 runs 12 residues. The CDR3 region has the DNA TGTGCCAGCAGCTTAGTAAGAGAAAAACTGTTTTTT. Translation: CASSLVREKLFF.

V is TRBV5-4 and J is TRBJ1-1; 10 bases fit TRBD1. V trimming: 6 bases; J trimming: 1 base; junction bases outside the gene matches: 9. The CDR3 has 16 amino acids. CDR1 and CDR2 (germline): SGHNT, YYREEE (reference sequence). CDR3 region: CASNPGTGVSNTEAFF. In nucleotides, the CDR3 is TGTGCCAGCAACCCCGGGACAGGGGTATCGAACACTGAAGCTTTCTTT.

The genes are TRBV19 and TRBJ1-1, with a possible D match to TRBD1 (5 bases). CDR1 and CDR2 from the germline V gene are LNHDA and SQIVND (reference sequence). The CDR3 spans 13 residues. Trimming cost V 6 bases and J 0 bases, with 8 bases left between them. CDR3 residues: CASSQTVNTEAFF. The CDR3 DNA follows: TGTGCCAGTAGCCAGACAGTGAACACTGAAGCTTTCTTT.